The 20 T cell receptor beta chains below all came from one sample that was sequenced in a study of T cells in Graves' hyperthyroidism and ophthalmopathy. The TCR beta CDR3 regions underwent amplification using RNA transcripts as the source. The TCR CDR3 was amplified in a first-round RT-PCR using the HTBI primer set. TCRdb reanalysed the multiplex PCR reads using MiXCR and keeps one entry per CDR3 protein. The repertoire holds a few hundred thousand distinct CDR3 sequences, approximately 13% seen once, with about 9.1% in the top ten. Sequencing was done on a sample of blood. The receptors come from a woman under 30 with Graves' hyperthyroidism.

This clonotype was detected many times. J is TRBJ2-3 and V is TRBV11-2; 7 positions agree with TRBD1. The CDR3 loop spans 16 amino acids. With V trimmed by 1 base and J by 0 bases, 4 bases remained unmatched. CDR1 is SGHAT, CDR2 FQNNGV, per germline. The CDR3 loop reads CASSLGGQSSTDTQYF. The CDR3 region has the DNA TGTGCCAGCAGCTTAGGGGGACAGAGTAGCACAGATACGCAGTATTTT.

This clonotype was found a few times. The rearrangement joins TRBV6-5 to TRBJ2-7; 7 nucleotides match TRBD2. CDR1 and CDR2 (germline): MNHEY, SVGAGI. This CDR3 contains 15 residues. Trimming took 0 bases from V and 4 from J; bases not matched to a gene: 6. The CDR3 region has the DNA TGTGCCAGCAGTTACTCGGGGGGGGTTGTATACGAGCAGTACTTC. Translated, it gives CASSYSGGVVYEQYF.

This clonotype occurred many times. The gene calls are TRBV29-1 and TRBJ2-7; 9 nucleotides line up with TRBD2. The J segment lost 1 base and the V segment lost 5 bases, leaving 6 bases of the junction unmatched. This CDR3 has 14 amino acids. CDR1 and CDR2 from the germline V gene are SQVTM and ANQGSEA. The CDR3 nucleotides read TGCAGCGTTACGAATAGCGGGAGATCCTACGAGCAGTACTTC. Translating gives CSVTNSGRSYEQYF.

This clonotype was seen at least ten times. This rearrangement joins TRBV5-1 to TRBJ2-1, with 7 nucleotides matching TRBD2. V trimming: 2 bases; J trimming: 5 bases; junction bases outside the gene matches: 7. The CDR3 spans 15 residues. Germline V gene sequence: CDR1 SGHRS, CDR2 YFSETQ. The CDR3 region has the DNA TGCGCCAGCAGCTTTGACGCGGGGACTAACAATGAGCAGTTCTTC. Translated: CASSFDAGTNNEQFF.

This clonotype has ten or more counts. V usage is TRBV18 and J usage is TRBJ1-1; a possible D gene is TRBD1 (6 bases). The CDR3 spans 15 residues. V was clipped by 0 bases and J by 5 bases, with 13 bases between them. The germline V gene encodes CDR1 KGHSH and CDR2 LQKENI. The CDR3 nucleotides are TGTGCCAGCTCACCACCTACAGGGTGGGAGACTGAAGCTTTCTTT. This sequence encodes CASSPPTGWETEAFF.

This clonotype has ten or more counts. The chain recombines TRBV5-1 with TRBJ2-1; tentative D call: TRBD1 (6 bases). The CDR3 is made up of 15 amino acids. V lost 0 bases and J lost 4, with 11 bases in between. The germline CDR1 and CDR2 sequences are SGHRS and YFSETQ. This CDR3 reads CASSLGTGLYNEQFF. CDR3 nucleotides: TGCGCCAGCAGCTTGGGAACAGGGCTATACAATGAGCAGTTCTTC. Supplemented by reference TRBV5-1 and TRBJ2-1, the full variable domain reads KAGVTQTPRYLIKTRGQQVTLSCSPISGHRSVSWYQQTPGQGLQFLFEYFSETQRNKGNFPGRFSGRQFSNSRSEMNVSTLELGDSALYLCASSLGTGLYNEQFFGPGTRLTVL.

This clonotype appeared a few times. The V and J genes are TRBV15 and TRBJ2-5; no clear D gene. CDR1 LNHNV and CDR2 YYDKDF come from the germline V gene (reference sequence). The V and J ends lost 5 bases and 4 bases respectively, with 8 bases between them. The CDR3 covers 12 residues. The CDR3: CATSPVGETQYF. CDR3 DNA: TGTGCCACCAGCCCGGTGGGAGAGACCCAGTACTTC.

This clonotype appeared a few times. This chain uses TRBV4-3 with TRBJ2-3; TRBD2 agrees at 10 bases. The CDR3 has 17 residues. CDR1 and CDR2 from the germline V gene are LGHNA and YSLEER. J was trimmed by 4 bases and V by 0 bases; bases with no gene match: 7. CDR3 DNA: TGCGCCAGCAGCCAAGAGGTACTAGCGGGATCCCCAGATACGCAGTATTTT. It is translated as CASSQEVLAGSPDTQYF.

In its sample, this clonotype was seen a few times. This chain joins TRBV2 and TRBJ2-7, with 8 bases identical to TRBD2. The CDR3 covers 13 residues. The germline V gene encodes CDR1 SNHLY and CDR2 FYNNEI. After removal of 7 bases from V and 7 bases from J, the junction contained 9 bases not matched to a gene. The CDR3 is CASNPGGGGEQYF. The CDR3 coding sequence is TGTGCCAGCAATCCGGGGGGGGGGGGGGAGCAGTACTTC.

This clonotype was seen many times. This chain joins TRBV6-1 and TRBJ1-1; 9 positions agree with TRBD1. Germline CDR1 is MNHNS and CDR2 is SASEGT. This CDR3 is 14 amino acids long. Germline trimming cut 7 bases from V and 5 bases from J; bases unmatched to any gene: 8. This chain's CDR3 is CASTRRQGGTEAFF. CDR3 coding DNA: TGTGCCAGCACTCGACGACAGGGGGGAACTGAAGCTTTCTTT.

In its sample, this clonotype was seen many times. The gene calls are TRBV19 and TRBJ1-2, with D uncertain. The CDR3 sequence is 13 residues long. Per the germline V gene, CDR1 is LNHDA and CDR2 is SQIVND (reference sequence). V was pared by 5 bases and J by 5 bases, with 12 bases between. The DNA for the CDR3 is TGTGCCAGTAGTCAGGACGGACCTTATGGCTACACCTTC. Protein sequence: CASSQDGPYGYTF.

At least ten counts were recorded for this clonotype. The genes are TRBV3-1 and TRBJ2-7, with D perhaps matching TRBD1 (6 bases). The CDR3 contains 13 residues. Looked up from germline, CDR1 is LGHDT and CDR2 is YNNKEL (reference sequence). Trimming took off 4 bases at V and 2 bases at J, with 9 bases between the two ends. The CDR3 region has the DNA TGTGCCAGCAGCCGTCGGACAGCCTACGAGCAGTACTTC. Translating it yields CASSRRTAYEQYF.

In this sample, this clonotype turned up a few times. The chain employs TRBV20-1 and TRBJ1-2; no clear D gene. The CDR3 totals 18 residues. The germline V gene encodes CDR1 DFQATT and CDR2 SNEGSKA (reference sequence). The chain's CDR3 is CSSYNVPGEVPYRPGYTF. CDR3 nucleotides: TGCAGCTCATATAATGTACCCGGGGAAGTCCCCTATCGCCCCGGCTACACCTTC.

This clonotype was recorded many times. This chain connects TRBV12-3 or TRBV12-4 to TRBJ1-2, with TRBD1 matching 8 bases. V dropped 6 bases and J dropped 3; count of bases not matched to a gene: 3. The CDR3 has 13 residues. The DNA of the CDR3 is TGTGCCAGCAGCTCAGGGGGCTACTATGGCTACACCTTC. Its protein product is CASSSGGYYGYTF.

Many counts were recorded for this clonotype. This chain connects TRBV3-1 to TRBJ1-2; no clear D gene. The CDR3 is 15 residues long. The V end was cut by 4 bases, the J end by 2 bases, with 14 bases between. Looked up from germline, CDR1 is LGHDT and CDR2 is YNNKEL (reference sequence). In nucleotides, the CDR3 is TGTGCCAGCAGCCTAGGTCCCGGGTCGAACTATGGCTACACCTTC. Translating it yields CASSLGPGSNYGYTF.

This clonotype was recorded many times. CDR3 sequence: CASSLTGTAYNSPLHF. The CDR3 bases are TGTGCCAGCAGCTTAACCGGGACTGCCTATAATTCACCCCTCCACTTT. This sequence joins TRBV13 and TRBJ1-6; possible D gene TRBD1, 5 bases. This CDR3 is built from 16 residues. The V and J ends lost 2 bases and 2 bases respectively, with 10 bases between them. Per germline, CDR1 PRHDT and CDR2 FYEKMQ (reference sequence).

This clonotype was seen more than once but under ten times. V gene TRBV7-8 combines with J gene TRBJ2-2; 8 positions agree with TRBD1. Germline V CDR1 and CDR2: SGHVS, FQNEAQ. The CDR3 contains 19 residues. V shed 4 bases, J shed 3 bases, and the junction held 16 bases outside the gene matches. This chain's CDR3 is CASSWGSSGQGFDTGELFF. CDR3 DNA: TGTGCCAGCAGCTGGGGAAGTTCCGGACAGGGTTTCGACACCGGGGAGCTGTTTTTT.

The chain carries TRBV27 and TRBJ2-7; 9 bases agree with TRBD2. Germline assignment: CDR1 MNHEY and CDR2 SMNVEV (reference sequence). CDR3 length: 15 residues. The V segment lost 6 bases and the J segment 5 bases; nucleotides outside the gene matches: 11. CDR3 amino acids: CASRPLSGSLDEQYF. CDR3 bases: TGTGCCAGCAGACCTCTTAGCGGGAGTCTTGACGAGCAGTACTTC.

This clonotype has ten or more counts. The chain recombines TRBV24-1 with TRBJ2-1; 7 bases align to TRBD1. CDR1 is KGHDR and CDR2 is SFDVKD in the germline V gene. V dropped 2 bases and J dropped 7; count of bases not matched to a gene: 10. CDR3 length equals 16 residues. The chain's CDR3 is CATSDSQGYLYNEQFF. CDR3 DNA sequence: TGTGCCACCAGTGATTCACAGGGGTATCTATATAATGAGCAGTTCTTC.

This clonotype was seen just once. The chain uses TRBV19 and TRBJ2-7; 9 bases fit TRBD1. Trimming took 8 bases from V and 5 from J; bases not matched to a gene: 10. Germline CDR1 reads LNHDA; CDR2 reads SQIVND (reference sequence). The CDR3 runs 14 residues. Here the CDR3 DNA reads TGTGCCAGTGGCCAACAGGGGGCGAGGGACGAGCAGTACTTC. Protein: CASGQQGARDEQYF.